The 17 T cell receptor beta chains in this list originate from one sample, sequenced in a study of post-analysis software for immune sequencing data. Researchers reported that TCR beta cDNA libraries carried unique molecular identifiers. TCRdb fed the PCR reads into MiXCR, producing one record per CDR3 protein. The sample lists about 820,000 distinct CDR3 sequences; around 50% were seen once. Study conclusions and caveats: Among several TRBV segments more frequent in patients than controls were TRBV5-6, TRBV5-1 and TRBV20-1.

Antigens of these TCRs are unknown. Material: blood. The source of these receptors is a girl between 10 and 17 years old with multiple sclerosis.

This chain uses TRBV12-3 or TRBV12-4 with TRBJ2-4, with D possibly called TRBD1 or TRBD2 (6 bases each). This CDR3 region has 13 residues. V was shortened by 2 bases and J by 8 bases, with 10 bases between the two germline ends. The chain's CDR3 is CASSLRGRYIQYF. The CDR3 bases are TGTGCCAGCAGTTTAAGGGGGAGGTACATTCAGTACTTC.

The gene calls are TRBV2 and TRBJ2-7, with 12 positions matching TRBD1. Germline loops: CDR1 SNHLY, CDR2 FYNNEI. The V gene end was trimmed by 1 base and the J gene end by 5 bases; junction bases not matched to a gene: 6. CDR3 length equals 16 residues. CDR3 amino acids: CASSEEGGQGADEQYF. In nucleotides, the CDR3 is TGTGCCAGCAGTGAAGAGGGGGGACAGGGGGCCGACGAGCAGTACTTC.

This chain links TRBV5-1 with TRBJ2-1; no firm D call. V lost 1 base and J lost 1, with 9 bases in between. Germline CDR1 SGHRS, CDR2 YFSETQ. This CDR3 region has 15 residues. CDR3 region: CASSLPLASYNEQFF. DNA for the CDR3: TGCGCCAGCAGCTTGCCATTGGCTTCCTACAATGAGCAGTTCTTC.

This clonotype occurred a few times. The CDR3 spells CAISREWGDTQYF. As DNA, the CDR3 is TGTGCCATCAGCAGGGAGTGGGGAGATACGCAGTATTTT. The chain joins TRBV10-3 to TRBJ2-3; D might be TRBD1 or TRBD2, each matching 5 bases. V was trimmed by 6 bases and J by 5 bases, leaving 12 bases between them. CDR1 and CDR2 (germline): ENHRY, SYGVKD. This CDR3 contains 13 residues.

This rearrangement joins TRBV14 to TRBJ1-4; no reliable D call. Germline assignment: CDR1 SGHDN and CDR2 FVKESK. CDR3 size: 13 residues. The V end lost 0 bases, the J end lost 2 bases, and 1 base lay between the germline ends. DNA for the CDR3: TGTGCCAGCAGCCAAGATACTAATGAAAAACTGTTTTTT. It encodes CASSQDTNEKLFF.

This chain uses TRBV20-1 with TRBJ2-1; 13 positions match TRBD2. V trimming: 3 bases; J trimming: 5 bases; junction bases outside the gene matches: 10. The CDR3 is 17 residues long. Germline V gives CDR1 DFQATT, CDR2 SNEGSKA (reference sequence). CDR3 region: CSASPGTSGMINNEQFF. The CDR3 DNA reads TGCAGTGCTAGCCCAGGGACTAGCGGGATGATCAACAATGAGCAGTTCTTC.

The chain employs TRBV3-1 and TRBJ2-3; D remains ambiguous. From germline, CDR1 is LGHDT and CDR2 YNNKEL (reference sequence). This CDR3 has 16 residues. V shed 0 bases and J shed 6 bases, with 16 bases lying between them. The DNA of the CDR3 is TGTGCCAGCAGCCAAGAGCCCACTCGGGTCGGGGATACGCAGTATTTT. This sequence encodes CASSQEPTRVGDTQYF.

The V call is TRBV7-6, the J call TRBJ2-3; 15 bases align to TRBD2. The ends lost 5 bases at V and 6 bases at J; junction bases unmatched: 12. The germline V gene encodes CDR1 SGHVS and CDR2 FNYEAQ. The CDR3 covers 18 residues. This CDR3 reads CASSPPGLAGGRADTQYF. The CDR3 region has the DNA TGTGCCAGCAGCCCCCCCGGACTAGCGGGGGGGCGGGCGGATACGCAGTATTTT.

The V gene is TRBV5-1, the J gene TRBJ2-1; no clear D. CDR1 SGHRS and CDR2 YFSETQ come from the germline V gene. V dropped 0 bases and J dropped 7 bases, with 14 bases sitting between them. This CDR3 region has 15 residues. CDR3 nucleotide sequence: TGCGCCAGCAGCTTGGCCTGGCGGCCTACGAATGAGCAGTTCTTC. Translated: CASSLAWRPTNEQFF.

A note on this clonotype: One end of the junction varies from germline; a read error may be responsible. Written as DNA, the CDR3 is TGTGCCAGCAGAGAAGCGGGTCGCACAGATACGCAGTATTTT. It specifies CASREAGRTDTQYF. J is TRBJ2-3 and V is TRBV6-1; tentative D call: TRBD2 (6 bases). This CDR3 spans 14 amino acids. CDR1 and CDR2 from the germline V gene are MNHNS and SASEGT.

This clonotype was detected only a few times. The chain uses TRBV29-1 and TRBJ2-5; no clear D. CDR3 length equals 10 residues. V was cut by 7 bases and J by 5 bases, with 8 bases left in between. From germline, CDR1 is SQVTM and CDR2 ANQGSEA. The CDR3 DNA reads as TGCAGCGGCAAAGGGGAGACCCAGTACTTC. Its protein is CSGKGETQYF.

This clonotype was counted only a few times. This rearrangement joins TRBV28 to TRBJ2-3; D possibly corresponds to TRBD1 (6 bases). Trimming took 5 bases from V and 7 from J, leaving 16 bases between them. The length of the CDR3 is 14 residues. Germline V gives CDR1 MDHEN, CDR2 SYDVKM. For the CDR3, the DNA is TGTGCCAGCAGTCCCGGGACAACCATTAATACGCAGTATTTT. Amino acid sequence: CASSPGTTINTQYF.

The chain is built from TRBV7-3 and TRBJ1-6, with unresolved D. Germline V gene data show CDR1 as SGHTA and CDR2 as FQGTGA. The CDR3 length is 15 residues. V lost 5 bases, J lost 8 bases, and 16 bases lay in between. As DNA, the CDR3 is TGTGCCAGCAGCCTGCCCCCCCAGGATTATTCACCCCTCCACTTT. Its protein product is CASSLPPQDYSPLHF.

In this sample, this clonotype turned up a few times. The J gene is TRBJ2-5, the V gene TRBV29-1; 8 nucleotides agree with TRBD2. CDR1 is SQVTM, CDR2 ANQGSEA, per germline. V lost 6 bases, J lost 0 bases, and 0 bases stayed unmatched. The CDR3 is 12 amino acids. CDR3 bases: TGCAGCGTGGGACTAGACCAAGAGACCCAGTACTTC. Its protein is CSVGLDQETQYF.

This chain joins TRBV20-1 and TRBJ1-2; 9 bases align to TRBD1. Looked up from germline, CDR1 is DFQATT and CDR2 is SNEGSKA (reference sequence). V shed 2 bases, J shed 5 bases, and the junction held 3 bases outside the gene matches. There are 13 residues in the CDR3. CDR3 bases: TGCAGTGCTAGAACAGGGGGCTGGTATGGCTACACCTTC. Protein: CSARTGGWYGYTF.

The rearrangement joins TRBV5-1 to TRBJ2-1, with 7 bases fitting TRBD1. The DNA end favors TRBJ2-7, so the J call may be wrong. CDR1 and CDR2 from the germline V gene are SGHRS and YFSETQ. The CDR3 spans 16 residues. CDR3 nucleotides: TGCGCCAGCAGCTTGTTCCGGGACAGACCTTCCTACGAGCAGTACTTC. Its protein is CASSLFRDRPSYEQYF.

The chain recombines TRBV7-9 with TRBJ1-4; D gene unclear. Trimming cost V 6 bases and J 8 bases, with 16 bases left between them. This CDR3 has 14 amino acids. Germline CDR1 and CDR2: SEHNR and FQNEAQ (reference sequence). The CDR3 here is CASSSANRGEKLFF. The CDR3 DNA reads TGTGCCAGCAGTTCAGCCAACCGAGGGGAAAAACTGTTTTTT. The full variable domain, its missing parts supplied by reference TRBV7-9 and TRBJ1-4, is DTGVSQNPRHKITKRGQNVTFRCDPISEHNRLYWYRQTLGQGPEFLTYFQNEAQLEKSRLLSDRFSAERPKGSFSTLEIQRTEQGDSAMYLCASSSANRGEKLFFGSGTQLSVL.